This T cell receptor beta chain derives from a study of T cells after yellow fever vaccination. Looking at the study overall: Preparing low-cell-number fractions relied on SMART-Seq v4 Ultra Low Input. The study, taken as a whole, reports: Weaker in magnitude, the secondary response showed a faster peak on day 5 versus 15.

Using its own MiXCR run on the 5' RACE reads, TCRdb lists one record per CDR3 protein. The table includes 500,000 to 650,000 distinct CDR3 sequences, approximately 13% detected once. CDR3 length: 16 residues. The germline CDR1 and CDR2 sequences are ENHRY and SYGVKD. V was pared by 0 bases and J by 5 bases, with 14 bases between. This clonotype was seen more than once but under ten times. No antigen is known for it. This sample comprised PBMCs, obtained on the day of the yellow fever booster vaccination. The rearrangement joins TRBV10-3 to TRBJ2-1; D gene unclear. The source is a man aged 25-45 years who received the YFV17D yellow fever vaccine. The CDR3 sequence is CAISESLLARNNEQFF. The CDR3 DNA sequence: TGTGCCATCAGTGAGTCACTCCTGGCCAGGAACAATGAGCAGTTCTTC.